Presented here are 4 T cell receptor beta chains from one specimen sequenced in a study of blood T cells in healthy people across ages. A J-beta primer mix and a sample-barcoded 5' primer were used in a second PCR of about 7 to 12 cycles. TCRdb reprocessed the 5' RACE reads via MiXCR and lists one record per CDR3 protein. The sample lists 850,000 to 950,000 distinct CDR3 sequences; more than 25% were seen once. Sequenced sample: blood. These receptor sequences come from an elderly woman in good health.

The V and J genes are TRBV12-5 and TRBJ2-3; D not certain. V was trimmed by 1 base and J by 0 bases, leaving 14 bases between them. The CDR3 has 17 residues. In germline, CDR1 is LGHNT, CDR2 FRNRAP. The CDR3 sequence is CASGLGLMFSSTDTQYF. The CDR3, as DNA: TGTGCTAGTGGTTTGGGACTTATGTTTTCTAGCACAGATACGCAGTATTTT.

At least ten counts were recorded for this clonotype. The chain is built from TRBV12-3 or TRBV12-4 and TRBJ1-2; the match to TRBD1 covers 8 bases. The ends lost 4 bases at V and 5 bases at J; junction bases unmatched: 3. The CDR3 totals 13 residues. The CDR3 nucleotides are TGTGCCAGCAGTTCGCGGACAGGGTATGGCTACACCTTC. Its protein product is CASSSRTGYGYTF.

In its sample, this clonotype was seen many times. This chain connects TRBV7-2 to TRBJ2-3; 12 bases align to TRBD2. The germline V gene has CDR1 SGHTA and CDR2 FQGNSA. This CDR3 comprises 16 residues. V shed 5 bases, J shed 0 bases, and the junction held 3 bases outside the gene matches. This CDR3 is CASSRGLAGSTDTQYF. Written as DNA, the CDR3 is TGTGCCAGCAGCCGTGGACTAGCGGGGAGCACAGATACGCAGTATTTT.

This chain connects TRBV12-3 or TRBV12-4 to TRBJ2-1; possibly TRBD1 or TRBD2 for D (6 bases each). The J call may be mistaken, given a closer DNA end match to TRBJ2-7. The CDR3 spans 15 residues. DNA of the CDR3: TGTGCCAGCAGTTCCCTCAGAGGGGGAGGCAATGAGCAGTACTTC. Residues: CASSSLRGGGNEQYF.